What follows are 30 T cell receptor beta chains derived from one specimen sequenced in a study of T cells in Graves' hyperthyroidism and ophthalmopathy. Researchers amplified the TCR beta CDR3 regions from RNA transcripts. With the HTBI primer set, the TCR CDR3 went through a first round of RT-PCR. TCRdb analysed the multiplex PCR reads with MiXCR anew, one entry per CDR3 protein. The profile shows approximately 560,000 distinct CDR3 sequences, 15% to 19% of them singletons. The sample was blood. The receptors originated from a young woman with Graves' hyperthyroidism.

In its sample, this clonotype was seen many times. The chain carries TRBV6-1 and TRBJ2-1; TRBD2 agrees at 9 bases. V shed 3 bases, J shed 7 bases, and the junction held 7 bases outside the gene matches. CDR3 size: 15 residues. Germline CDR1 reads MNHNS; CDR2 reads SASEGT. The CDR3 DNA reads as TGTGCCAGCAGTGAGATGCGGGGGGGTCGGAATGAGCAGTTCTTC. Residues: CASSEMRGGRNEQFF.

V gene TRBV6-1 combines with J gene TRBJ2-7, with 9 bases lining up with TRBD2. The CDR3 spans 14 residues. V was pared by 7 bases and J by 2 bases, with 6 bases of the junction left unmatched. Germline V gene sequence: CDR1 MNHNS, CDR2 SASEGT. The CDR3 loop reads CASTRIAGAYEQYF. In DNA form, the CDR3 reads TGTGCCAGCACGAGAATAGCGGGGGCCTACGAGCAGTACTTC.

This clonotype was detected many times. The V gene is TRBV7-3, the J gene TRBJ2-1, with TRBD2 matching 9 bases. The germline gives CDR1 SGHTA, CDR2 FQGTGA. This CDR3 is 17 amino acids long. After removal of 5 bases from V and 7 bases from J, the junction contained 15 bases not matched to a gene. CDR3 amino acids: CASSPSLVAGVVNEQFF. In DNA form, the CDR3 reads TGTGCCAGCAGCCCCAGCTTGGTAGCGGGAGTGGTGAATGAGCAGTTCTTC.

The chain recombines TRBV20-1 with TRBJ1-1; a weak D match, TRBD1 (6 bases). This CDR3 has 13 amino acids. Germline CDR1 and CDR2: DFQATT and SNEGSKA (reference sequence). V lost 3 bases, J lost 6 bases, and 14 bases lay in between. This CDR3 is CSARKSQGSEAFF. The CDR3 DNA reads TGCAGTGCTAGGAAGTCCCAGGGGTCTGAAGCTTTCTTT.

This sequence joins TRBV4-1 and TRBJ2-1; no clear D. This CDR3 has 17 residues. Germline values: CDR1 MGHRA, CDR2 YSYEKL. The V and J ends lost 1 base and 0 bases respectively, with 13 bases between them. CDR3 DNA: TGCGCCAGCAGCCAAGCCCCATCGTCCACCTCCTACAATGAGCAGTTCTTC. Its protein product is CASSQAPSSTSYNEQFF.

The chain uses TRBV20-1 and TRBJ2-3; 11 nucleotides agree with TRBD2. V trimming: 5 bases; J trimming: 3 bases; junction bases outside the gene matches: 25. This CDR3 is built from 21 residues. Germline values: CDR1 DFQATT, CDR2 SNEGSKA (reference sequence). The CDR3 loop is CSALGQGFLAGGLIRTDTQYF. CDR3 sequence (DNA): TGCAGTGCTCTTGGACAGGGGTTTTTAGCGGGAGGGCTCATTCGGACAGATACGCAGTATTTT.

V usage is TRBV20-1 and J usage is TRBJ2-6, with D maybe TRBD1 (5 bases). The CDR3 spans 14 residues. CDR1 DFQATT and CDR2 SNEGSKA come from the germline V gene (reference sequence). The V gene lost 5 bases and the J gene lost 4 bases, with 12 bases spanning the gap. In nucleotides, the CDR3 is TGCAGTGCTTCTCAGGGTACAGGGGCCAACGTCCTGACTTTC. This gives the protein CSASQGTGANVLTF.

This clonotype has at least ten counts. The gene calls are TRBV5-8 and TRBJ1-1; no clear D gene. The CDR3 loop spans 13 amino acids. Trimming stripped 2 bases from V and 1 base from J, with 6 bases between. Germline V CDR1 and CDR2: SGHTS, YDEGEE. CDR3 sequence: CASSFESNTEAFF. The CDR3 DNA reads TGTGCCAGCAGCTTTGAGTCGAACACTGAAGCTTTCTTT.

The sample holds many counts of this clonotype. The CDR3 region is CASSPSGGNTIYF. The DNA of the CDR3 is TGTGCCAGCTCACCATCCGGTGGAAACACCATATATTTT. The rearrangement uses TRBV18 and TRBJ1-3, with D uncertain. The germline CDR1 and CDR2 sequences are KGHSH and LQKENI. The V and J ends lost 2 bases and 3 bases respectively, with 5 bases between them. CDR3 length: 13 amino acids.

Many counts were recorded for this clonotype. The V and J genes are TRBV27 and TRBJ2-3, with unresolved D. This CDR3 comprises 13 residues. CDR1 is MNHEY, CDR2 SMNVEV, per germline (reference sequence). V lost 7 bases to trimming and J lost 0 bases, with 8 bases between them. For the CDR3, the DNA is TGTGCCAGCACCTCGACAAGCACAGATACGCAGTATTTT. Its protein product is CASTSTSTDTQYF.

V is TRBV5-1 and J is TRBJ2-1; TRBD1 is a possible D gene (9 bases). The V end lost 5 bases, the J end lost 1 base, and 31 bases lay between the germline ends. The germline CDR1 and CDR2 sequences are SGHRS and YFSETQ. The CDR3 is 21 amino acids. CDR3: CASRRTGVLAEKGFSYNEQFF. DNA of the CDR3: TGCGCCAGCAGACGGACAGGGGTACTAGCGGAGAAAGGATTTTCCTACAATGAGCAGTTCTTC.

This clonotype was detected ten times or more. J is TRBJ2-1 and V is TRBV28, with D perhaps TRBD1 (6 bases). The germline V gene has CDR1 MDHEN and CDR2 SYDVKM. Deletions cut 2 bases from V and 7 bases from J, with 12 bases between. The CDR3 extends over 14 amino acids. CDR3 sequence: CASSLQGNVNEQFF. The CDR3 nucleotides are TGTGCCAGCAGTTTACAGGGGAATGTAAATGAGCAGTTCTTC. The entire variable domain, with the rest obtained from reference TRBV28 and TRBJ2-1, is as follows: DVKVTQSSRYLVKRTGEKVFLECVQDMDHENMFWYRQDPGLGLRLIYFSYDVKMKEKGDIPEGYSVSREKKERFSLILESASTNQTSMYLCASSLQGNVNEQFFGPGTRLTVL.

The sample holds a few counts of this clonotype. CDR3: CASSVWGLQYF. DNA for the CDR3: TGTGCCAGCAGTGTCTGGGGGCTGCAGTACTTC. This rearrangement joins TRBV3-1 to TRBJ2-7; D may be TRBD1 (6 bases). Germline values: CDR1 LGHDT, CDR2 YNNKEL (reference sequence). With 6 bases removed from V and 9 bases from J, the gap between germline ends came to 12 bases. The CDR3 is made up of 11 amino acids.

In its sample, this clonotype was seen a few times. The genes are TRBV7-3 and TRBJ1-1, with a weak D call TRBD1 (5 bases). The germline V gene encodes CDR1 SGHTA and CDR2 FQGTGA. The CDR3 contains 15 residues. Trimming stripped 1 base from V and 1 base from J, with 10 bases between. CDR3 amino acids: CASSLIQASNTEAFF. DNA for the CDR3: TGTGCCAGCAGCTTAATACAGGCGTCGAACACTGAAGCTTTCTTT.

This clonotype was detected ten times or more. The chain links TRBV11-2 to TRBJ2-7; 9 bases are a match to TRBD2. The CDR3 is 17 residues long. The germline gives CDR1 SGHAT, CDR2 FQNNGV. V shed 0 bases, J shed 2 bases, and the junction held 8 bases outside the gene matches. CDR3 sequence: CASSLDSGGKMTYEQYF. The CDR3 nucleotides are TGTGCCAGCAGCTTAGACAGCGGGGGGAAGATGACCTACGAGCAGTACTTC. Full variable domain (missing parts from reference TRBV11-2 and TRBJ2-7): EAGVAQSPRYKIIEKRQSVAFWCNPISGHATLYWYQQILGQGPKLLIQFQNNGVVDDSQLPKDRFSAERLKGVDSTLKIQPAKLEDSAVYLCASSLDSGGKMTYEQYFGPGTRLTVT.

CDR3 DNA: TGTGCCAGCAGTTTTTCTTACACCCCGGGGGCCGGGGAGCTGTTTTTT. It encodes CASSFSYTPGAGELFF. The V gene is TRBV28, the J gene TRBJ2-2, with D maybe TRBD2 (6 bases). The germline CDR1 and CDR2 sequences are MDHEN and SYDVKM. This CDR3 comprises 16 residues. V was clipped by 3 bases and J by 6 bases, with 17 bases between them.

The CDR3 spells CASSLDPTGGLRTEAFF. As DNA, the CDR3 is TGTGCCAGCAGCTTAGATCCGACAGGGGGCCTTCGAACTGAAGCTTTCTTT. The J gene is TRBJ1-1, the V gene TRBV11-2, with 10 bases fitting TRBD1. CDR3 length: 17 residues. V dropped 0 bases and J dropped 5; count of bases not matched to a gene: 9. Germline-derived CDR1 and CDR2 are SGHAT and FQNNGV.

Here the CDR3 DNA reads TGTGCCAGCTCACCACCAGGTGGTCTAGCGGGAGAATACGAGCAGTACTTC. This sequence encodes CASSPPGGLAGEYEQYF. The chain joins TRBV18 to TRBJ2-7; 10 positions agree with TRBD2. This CDR3 has 17 residues. Trimming cost V 0 bases and J 4 bases; bases outside gene matches: 9. Per germline, CDR1 KGHSH and CDR2 LQKENI.

This clonotype was found many times. The chain combines TRBV2 with TRBJ2-7; 11 positions match TRBD2. V lost 6 bases, J lost 3 bases, and 10 bases stayed unmatched. The CDR3 sequence is 16 residues long. Germline CDR1 SNHLY, CDR2 FYNNEI. Written as DNA, the CDR3 is TGTGCCAGCAGGTTTAGCGGGAGGGAACATTTCTACGAGCAGTACTTC. Translation: CASRFSGREHFYEQYF.

In this sample, this clonotype turned up many times. The chain recombines TRBV11-2 with TRBJ2-1, with D possibly TRBD1 on 6 matching bases. Germline V gene sequence: CDR1 SGHAT, CDR2 FQNNGV. This CDR3 is 13 amino acids long. V lost 2 bases and J 8 bases, leaving 10 bases between the germline ends. CDR3 nucleotides: TGTGCCAGCAGCTTATATGGGGGCTATGAGCAGTTCTTC. The encoded protein is CASSLYGGYEQFF.

This clonotype showed up many times. The V call is TRBV20-1, the J call TRBJ2-1; D is perhaps TRBD2 (5 bases). Germline CDR1 is DFQATT and CDR2 is SNEGSKA (reference sequence). The V end was cut by 3 bases, the J end by 8 bases, with 17 bases between. This CDR3 comprises 14 residues. As DNA, the CDR3 is TGCAGTGCTAGGGCCCTGGACTCAAGCGATGAGCAGTTCTTC. Protein: CSARALDSSDEQFF.

Many counts were recorded for this clonotype. V is TRBV10-1 and J is TRBJ1-6; TRBD1 aligns across 10 bases. Trimming removed 8 bases from V and 6 bases from J; junction bases left unmatched: 7. The CDR3 runs to 15 residues. Germline values: CDR1 WNHNN, CDR2 SYGVQD (reference sequence). DNA of the CDR3: TGCGCCAGCCGAACCGGGACAGGGGCTAATTCACCCCTCCACTTT. It is translated as CASRTGTGANSPLHF.

This clonotype was recorded many times. V gene TRBV20-1 combines with J gene TRBJ1-5; TRBD1 might be the D (5 bases). Germline V CDR1 and CDR2: DFQATT, SNEGSKA (reference sequence). The CDR3 runs 14 residues. The V gene lost 1 base and the J gene lost 6 bases, with 13 bases spanning the gap. CDR3: CSARVQGGGQPQHF. CDR3 in DNA: TGCAGTGCTAGAGTGCAGGGTGGTGGTCAGCCCCAGCATTTT.

This clonotype was observed a few times. The chain couples TRBV19 to TRBJ1-2; a weak D match, TRBD1 (6 bases). This CDR3 has 13 amino acids. Germline V gene data show CDR1 as LNHDA and CDR2 as SQIVND (reference sequence). Trimming pared 6 bases from V and 8 bases from J, leaving 16 bases between. CDR3: CASSPTGPVGYTF. In nucleotides, the CDR3 is TGTGCCAGTAGCCCGACAGGACCTGTGGGCTACACCTTC.

The count of this clonotype is one. The genes are TRBV7-2 and TRBJ1-6; TRBD1 matches 11 bases. CDR3 length equals 16 residues. Germline values: CDR1 SGHTA, CDR2 FQGNSA. V was clipped by 5 bases and J by 9 bases; unmatched bases: 9. CDR3 DNA sequence: TGTGCCAGCAGCCTTCTCCCCGGGACAGGGGGTTCACCCCTCCACTTT. Translation: CASSLLPGTGGSPLHF.

This clonotype came up a few times. V is TRBV7-3 and J is TRBJ2-5, with 8 nucleotides matching TRBD1. CDR3 length: 15 amino acids. Trimming took 2 bases from V and 0 from J; bases not matched to a gene: 2. CDR1 and CDR2 (germline): SGHTA, FQGTGA. Here the CDR3 reads CASSLRQGHQETQYF. In nucleotides, the CDR3 is TGTGCCAGCAGCTTACGACAGGGGCACCAAGAGACCCAGTACTTC.

This clonotype was counted ten times or more. The CDR3: CASSPGDSPTEAFF. CDR3 DNA sequence: TGTGCCAGCAGCCCTGGGGACAGTCCCACTGAAGCTTTCTTT. The rearrangement uses TRBV7-9 and TRBJ1-1, with 7 bases identical to TRBD1. The CDR3 totals 14 residues. Trimming took 5 bases from V and 4 from J; bases not matched to a gene: 7. Germline values: CDR1 SEHNR, CDR2 FQNEAQ (reference sequence).

The rearrangement joins TRBV7-9 to TRBJ1-4, with D tentatively TRBD1 (5 bases). The CDR3 is made up of 15 amino acids. Germline lookup yields CDR1 SEHNR and CDR2 FQNEAQ (reference sequence). Trimming stripped 1 base from V and 4 bases from J, with 10 bases between. The CDR3 loop reads CASSLVGDSNEKLFF. The CDR3 DNA sequence: TGTGCCAGCAGCTTAGTGGGTGACAGTAATGAAAAACTGTTTTTT.

V gene TRBV27 combines with J gene TRBJ2-3; 7 positions agree with TRBD1. V was pared by 6 bases and J by 6 bases, with 9 bases of the junction left unmatched. The length of the CDR3 is 14 residues. The germline V gene encodes CDR1 MNHEY and CDR2 SMNVEV (reference sequence). The CDR3 protein is CASRGPTGRDTQYF. CDR3 DNA: TGTGCCAGCAGGGGCCCGACAGGGCGGGATACGCAGTATTTT.

The chain has TRBV9 and TRBJ1-6; D unclear. Trimming removed 6 bases at V and 1 base at J, with 11 bases between. Germline CDR1 and CDR2: SGDLS and YYNGEE. The CDR3 covers 15 residues. The chain's CDR3 is CASTASWSYNSPLHF. The CDR3 DNA sequence: TGTGCCAGCACCGCAAGTTGGTCCTATAATTCACCCCTCCACTTT. Combining the CDR3 with reference TRBV9 and TRBJ1-6 gives the whole variable domain DSGVTQTPKHLITATGQRVTLRCSPRSGDLSVYWYQQSLDQGLQFLIQYYNGEERAKGNILERFSAQQFPDLHSELNLSSLELGDSALYFCASTASWSYNSPLHFGNGTRLTVT.